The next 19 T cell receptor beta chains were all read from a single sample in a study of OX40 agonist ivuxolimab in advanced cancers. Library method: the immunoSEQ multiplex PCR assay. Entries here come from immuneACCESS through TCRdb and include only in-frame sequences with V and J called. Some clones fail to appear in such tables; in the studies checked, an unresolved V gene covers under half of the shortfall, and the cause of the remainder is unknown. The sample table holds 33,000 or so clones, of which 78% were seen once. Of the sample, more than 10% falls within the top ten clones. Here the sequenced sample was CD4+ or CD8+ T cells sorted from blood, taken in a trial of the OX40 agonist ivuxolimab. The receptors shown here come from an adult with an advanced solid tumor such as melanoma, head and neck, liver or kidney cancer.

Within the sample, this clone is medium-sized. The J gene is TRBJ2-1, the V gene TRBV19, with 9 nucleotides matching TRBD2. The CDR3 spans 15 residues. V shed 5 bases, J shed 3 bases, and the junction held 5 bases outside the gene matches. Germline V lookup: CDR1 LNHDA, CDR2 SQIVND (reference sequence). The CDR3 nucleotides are TGTGCCAGTAGTCGGGTAGCGGGGGACTACAATGAGCAGTTCTTC. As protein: CASSRVAGDYNEQFF.

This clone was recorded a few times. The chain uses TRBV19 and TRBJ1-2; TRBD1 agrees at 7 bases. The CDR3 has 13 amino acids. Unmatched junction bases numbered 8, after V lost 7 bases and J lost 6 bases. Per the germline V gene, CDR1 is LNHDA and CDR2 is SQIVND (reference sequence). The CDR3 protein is CASKRQGGDGYTF. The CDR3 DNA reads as TGTGCCAGTAAGAGACAGGGAGGGGATGGCTACACCTTC.

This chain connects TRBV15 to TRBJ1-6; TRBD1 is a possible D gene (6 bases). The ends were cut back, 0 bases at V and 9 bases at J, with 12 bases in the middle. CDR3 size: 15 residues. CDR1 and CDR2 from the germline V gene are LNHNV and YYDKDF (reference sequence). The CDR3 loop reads CATSRDRGRSSPLHF. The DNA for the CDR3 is TGTGCCACCAGCAGAGACAGGGGTCGAAGTTCACCCCTCCACTTT.

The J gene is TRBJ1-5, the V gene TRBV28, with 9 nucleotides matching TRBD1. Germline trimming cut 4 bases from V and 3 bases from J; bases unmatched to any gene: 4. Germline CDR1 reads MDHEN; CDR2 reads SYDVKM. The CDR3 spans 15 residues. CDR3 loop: CASSSTGGFNQPQHF. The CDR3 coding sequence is TGTGCCAGCAGTTCGACAGGGGGTTTCAATCAGCCCCAGCATTTT.

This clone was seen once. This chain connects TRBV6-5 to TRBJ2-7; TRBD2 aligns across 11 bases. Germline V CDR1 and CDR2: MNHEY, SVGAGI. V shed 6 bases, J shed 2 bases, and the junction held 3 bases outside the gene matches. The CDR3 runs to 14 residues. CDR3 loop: CASRISGGAYEQYF. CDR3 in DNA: TGTGCCAGCAGAATTAGCGGGGGGGCCTACGAGCAGTACTTC.

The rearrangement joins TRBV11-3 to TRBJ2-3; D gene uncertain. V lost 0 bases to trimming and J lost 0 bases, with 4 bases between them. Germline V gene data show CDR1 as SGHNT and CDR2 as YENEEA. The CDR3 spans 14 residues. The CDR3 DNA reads TGTGCCAGCAGCTTAGACGGTAGCACAGATACGCAGTATTTT. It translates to CASSLDGSTDTQYF.

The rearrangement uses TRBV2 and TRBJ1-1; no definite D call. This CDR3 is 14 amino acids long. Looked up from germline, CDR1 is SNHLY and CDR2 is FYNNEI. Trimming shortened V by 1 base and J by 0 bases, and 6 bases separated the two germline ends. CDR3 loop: CASSEGSLNTEAFF. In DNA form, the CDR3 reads TGTGCCAGCAGTGAAGGCAGTTTGAACACTGAAGCTTTCTTT.

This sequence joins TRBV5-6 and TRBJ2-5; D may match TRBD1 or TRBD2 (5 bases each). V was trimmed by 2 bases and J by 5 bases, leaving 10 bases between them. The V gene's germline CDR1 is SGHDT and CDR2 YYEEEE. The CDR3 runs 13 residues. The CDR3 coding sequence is TGTGCCAGCAGCTTAGGGGAGTCGGAGACCCAGTACTTC. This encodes CASSLGESETQYF.

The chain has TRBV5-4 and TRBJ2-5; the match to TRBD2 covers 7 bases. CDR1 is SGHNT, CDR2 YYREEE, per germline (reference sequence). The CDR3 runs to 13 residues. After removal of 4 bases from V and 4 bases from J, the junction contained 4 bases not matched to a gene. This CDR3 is CASSRTSRETQYF. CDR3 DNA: TGTGCCAGCAGCCGGACTAGTAGAGAGACCCAGTACTTC.

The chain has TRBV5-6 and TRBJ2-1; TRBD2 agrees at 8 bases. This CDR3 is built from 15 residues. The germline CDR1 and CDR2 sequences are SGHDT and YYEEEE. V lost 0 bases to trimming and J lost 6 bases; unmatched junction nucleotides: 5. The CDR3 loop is CASSLGAGAPNEQFF. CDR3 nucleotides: TGTGCCAGCAGCTTGGGAGCGGGAGCACCCAATGAGCAGTTCTTC.

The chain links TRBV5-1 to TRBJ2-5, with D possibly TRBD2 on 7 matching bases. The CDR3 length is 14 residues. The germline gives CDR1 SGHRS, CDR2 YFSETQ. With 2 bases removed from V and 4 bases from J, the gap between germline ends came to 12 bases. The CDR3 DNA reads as TGCGCCAGCAGCTTCACAGGGAGGGGAGAGACCCAGTACTTC. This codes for CASSFTGRGETQYF.

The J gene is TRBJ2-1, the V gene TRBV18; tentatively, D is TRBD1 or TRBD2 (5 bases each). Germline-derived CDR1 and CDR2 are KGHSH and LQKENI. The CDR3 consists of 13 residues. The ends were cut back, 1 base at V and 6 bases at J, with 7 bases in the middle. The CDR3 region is CASSPQRGNEQFF. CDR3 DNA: TGTGCCAGCTCACCACAGAGGGGCAATGAGCAGTTCTTC.

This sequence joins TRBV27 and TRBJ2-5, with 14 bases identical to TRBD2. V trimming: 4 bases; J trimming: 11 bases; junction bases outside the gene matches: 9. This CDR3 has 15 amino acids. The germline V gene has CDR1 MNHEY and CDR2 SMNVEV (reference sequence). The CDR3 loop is CASSSGTSGSVEQYF. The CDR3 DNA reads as TGTGCCAGCAGTTCCGGGACTAGCGGGAGCGTGGAGCAGTACTTC.

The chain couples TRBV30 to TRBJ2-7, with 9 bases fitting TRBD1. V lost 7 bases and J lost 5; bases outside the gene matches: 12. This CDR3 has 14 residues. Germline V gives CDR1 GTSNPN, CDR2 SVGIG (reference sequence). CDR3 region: CALNPTGGLHEQYF. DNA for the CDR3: TGTGCCTTGAATCCGACAGGGGGTTTGCACGAGCAGTACTTC. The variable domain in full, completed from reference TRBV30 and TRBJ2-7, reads SQTIHQWPATLVQPVGSPLSLECTVEGTSNPNLYWYRQAAGRGLQLLFYSVGIGQISSEVPQNLSASRPQDRQFILSSKKLLLSDSGFYLCALNPTGGLHEQYFGPGTRLTVT.

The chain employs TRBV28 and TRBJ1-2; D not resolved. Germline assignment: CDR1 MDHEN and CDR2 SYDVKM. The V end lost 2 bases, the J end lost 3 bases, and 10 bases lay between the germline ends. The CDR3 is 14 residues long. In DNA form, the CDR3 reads TGTGCCAGCAGTTTAGGGAATACCTACTATGGCTACACCTTC. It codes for CASSLGNTYYGYTF.

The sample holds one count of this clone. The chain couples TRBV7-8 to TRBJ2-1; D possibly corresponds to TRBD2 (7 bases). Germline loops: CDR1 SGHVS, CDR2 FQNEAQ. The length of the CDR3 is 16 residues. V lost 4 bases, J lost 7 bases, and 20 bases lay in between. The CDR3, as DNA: TGTGCCAGCAGCTCCGCGGGGGCGGGGGCTTATAATGAGCAGTTCTTC. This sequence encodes CASSSAGAGAYNEQFF.

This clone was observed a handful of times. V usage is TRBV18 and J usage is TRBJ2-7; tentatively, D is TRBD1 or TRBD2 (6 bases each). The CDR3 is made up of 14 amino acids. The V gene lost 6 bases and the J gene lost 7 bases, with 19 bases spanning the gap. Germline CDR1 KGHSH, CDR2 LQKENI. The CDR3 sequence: CASSRGPGAGEQYF. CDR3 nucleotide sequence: TGTGCCAGCTCGCGGGGTCCAGGGGCGGGGGAGCAGTACTTC.

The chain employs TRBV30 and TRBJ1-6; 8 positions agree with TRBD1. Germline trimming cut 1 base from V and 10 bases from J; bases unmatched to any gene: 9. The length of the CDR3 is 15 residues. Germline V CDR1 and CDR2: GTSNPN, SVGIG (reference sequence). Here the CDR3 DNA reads TGTGCCTGGAGTGGCCGGCAGGGGGCTGGGTCACCCCTCCACTTT. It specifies CAWSGRQGAGSPLHF.

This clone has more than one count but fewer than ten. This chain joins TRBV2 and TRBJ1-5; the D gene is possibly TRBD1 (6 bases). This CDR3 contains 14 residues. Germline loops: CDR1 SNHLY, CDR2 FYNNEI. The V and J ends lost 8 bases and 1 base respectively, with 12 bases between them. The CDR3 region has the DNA TGTGCCAGCGCCAGAGGGGGGAGCAATCAGCCCCAGCATTTT. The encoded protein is CASARGGSNQPQHF.